The subject of this entry is one TCR beta chain. Its antigen is unidentified. The data originate from a study of T cell responses to AZD1222 COVID-19 vaccine. Trimming cost V 5 bases and J 1 base, with 14 bases left between them. The CDR3 has 15 residues. From germline, CDR1 is SGHAT and CDR2 FQNNGV. The table came from immunoSEQ multiplex PCR; TCRdb's copy has only in-frame clones and leaves some out. The table lists 65,000 to 70,000 clones, almost 90% of them singletons. Study-level points and caveats: Among AZD1222 vaccinees, only six were seropositive at baseline. Close to half of all spike-specific TCRs reportedly target regions of the variants that are unmutated. The sample set comprised mostly white British donors with more females, and clonal diversity was possibly underestimated.

This TCR came from an adult in good health. The sample consisted of peripheral blood, taken on day 0 of AZD1222 vaccination. The V gene is TRBV11-2, the J gene TRBJ1-1; D is unresolved. CDR3 sequence: CASSVPQITNTEAFF. CDR3 DNA: TGTGCCAGCAGCGTTCCACAGATAACGAACACTGAAGCTTTCTTT.